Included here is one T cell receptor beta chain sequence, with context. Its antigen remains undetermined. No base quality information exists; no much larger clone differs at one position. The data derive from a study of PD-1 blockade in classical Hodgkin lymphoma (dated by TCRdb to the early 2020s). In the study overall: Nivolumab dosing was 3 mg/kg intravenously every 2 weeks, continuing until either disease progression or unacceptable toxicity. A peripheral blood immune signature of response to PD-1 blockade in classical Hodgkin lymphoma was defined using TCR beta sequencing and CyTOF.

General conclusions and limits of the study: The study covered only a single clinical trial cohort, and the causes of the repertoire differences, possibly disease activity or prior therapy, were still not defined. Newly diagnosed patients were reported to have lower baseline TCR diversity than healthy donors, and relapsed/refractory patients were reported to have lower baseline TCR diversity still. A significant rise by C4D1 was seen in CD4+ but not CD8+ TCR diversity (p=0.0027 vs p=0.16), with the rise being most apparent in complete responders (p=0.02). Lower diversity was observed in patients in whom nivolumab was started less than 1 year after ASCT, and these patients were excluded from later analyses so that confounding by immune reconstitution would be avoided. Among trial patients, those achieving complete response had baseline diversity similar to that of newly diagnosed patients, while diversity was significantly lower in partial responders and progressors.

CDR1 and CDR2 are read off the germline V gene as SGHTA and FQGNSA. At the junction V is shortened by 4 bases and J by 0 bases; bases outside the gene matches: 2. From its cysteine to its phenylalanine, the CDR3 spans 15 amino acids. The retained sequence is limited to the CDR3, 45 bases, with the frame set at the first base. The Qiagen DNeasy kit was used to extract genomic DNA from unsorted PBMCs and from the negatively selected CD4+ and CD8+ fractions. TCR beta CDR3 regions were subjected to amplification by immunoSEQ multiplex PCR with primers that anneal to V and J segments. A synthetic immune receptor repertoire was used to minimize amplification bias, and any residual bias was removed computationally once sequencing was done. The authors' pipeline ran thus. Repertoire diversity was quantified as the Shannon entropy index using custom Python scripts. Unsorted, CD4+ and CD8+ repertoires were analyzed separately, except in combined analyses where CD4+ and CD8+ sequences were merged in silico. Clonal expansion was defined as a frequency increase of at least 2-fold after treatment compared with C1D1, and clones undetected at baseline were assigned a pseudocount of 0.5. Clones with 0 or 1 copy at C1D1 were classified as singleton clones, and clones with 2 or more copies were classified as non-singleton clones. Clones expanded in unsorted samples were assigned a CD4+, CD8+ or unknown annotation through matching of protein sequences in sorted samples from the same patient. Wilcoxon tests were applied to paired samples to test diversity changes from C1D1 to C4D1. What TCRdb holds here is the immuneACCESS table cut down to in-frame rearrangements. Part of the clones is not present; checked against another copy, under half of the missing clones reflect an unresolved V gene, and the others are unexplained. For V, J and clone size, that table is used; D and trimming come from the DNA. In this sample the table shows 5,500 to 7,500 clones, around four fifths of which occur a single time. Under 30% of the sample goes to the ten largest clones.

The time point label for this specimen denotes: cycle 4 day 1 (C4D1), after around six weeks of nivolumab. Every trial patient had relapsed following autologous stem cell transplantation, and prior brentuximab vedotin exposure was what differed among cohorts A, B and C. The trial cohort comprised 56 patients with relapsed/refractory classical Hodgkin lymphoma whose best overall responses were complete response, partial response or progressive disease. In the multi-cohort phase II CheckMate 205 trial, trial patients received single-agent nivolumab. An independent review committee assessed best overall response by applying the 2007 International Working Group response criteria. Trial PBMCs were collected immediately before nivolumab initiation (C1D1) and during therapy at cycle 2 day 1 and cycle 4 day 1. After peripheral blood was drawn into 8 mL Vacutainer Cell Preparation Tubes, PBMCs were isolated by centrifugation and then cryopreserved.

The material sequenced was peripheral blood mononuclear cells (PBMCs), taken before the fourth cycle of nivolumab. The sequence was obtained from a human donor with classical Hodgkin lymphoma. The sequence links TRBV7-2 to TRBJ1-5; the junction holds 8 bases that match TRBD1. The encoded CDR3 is CASSYGTGSNQPQHF. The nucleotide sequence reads TGTGCCAGCAGCTATGGGACAGGTAGCAATCAGCCCCAGCATTTT.